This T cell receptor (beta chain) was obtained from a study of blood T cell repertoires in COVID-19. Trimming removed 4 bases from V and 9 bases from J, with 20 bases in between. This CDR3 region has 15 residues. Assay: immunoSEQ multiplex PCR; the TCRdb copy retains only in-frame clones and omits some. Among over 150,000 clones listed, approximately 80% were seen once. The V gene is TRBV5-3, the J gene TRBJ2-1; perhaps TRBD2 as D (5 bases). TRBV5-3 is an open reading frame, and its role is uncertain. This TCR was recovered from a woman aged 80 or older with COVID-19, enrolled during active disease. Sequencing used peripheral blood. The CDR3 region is CARSPWFVSSTEQFF. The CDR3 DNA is TGTGCCAGAAGCCCTTGGTTCGTGTCTAGCACTGAGCAGTTCTTC.